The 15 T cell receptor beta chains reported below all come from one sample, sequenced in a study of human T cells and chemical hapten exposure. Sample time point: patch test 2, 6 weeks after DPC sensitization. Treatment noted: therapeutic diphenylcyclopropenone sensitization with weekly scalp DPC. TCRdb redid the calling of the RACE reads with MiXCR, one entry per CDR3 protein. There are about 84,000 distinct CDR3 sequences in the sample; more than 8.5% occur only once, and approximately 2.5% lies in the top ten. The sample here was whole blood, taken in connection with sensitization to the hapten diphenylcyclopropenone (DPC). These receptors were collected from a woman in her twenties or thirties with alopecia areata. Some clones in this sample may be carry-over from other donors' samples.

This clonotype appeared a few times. CDR3 bases: TGTGCCAGCAGTGAGGCGTTTCAGCGCGAGCAGTACTTC. Translation gives CASSEAFQREQYF. The chain links TRBV6-2 or TRBV6-3 to TRBJ2-7; D is ambiguous. The CDR3 is made up of 13 amino acids. Trimming pared 5 bases from V and 6 bases from J, leaving 14 bases between. The germline gives CDR1 MNHEY, CDR2 SVGEGT.

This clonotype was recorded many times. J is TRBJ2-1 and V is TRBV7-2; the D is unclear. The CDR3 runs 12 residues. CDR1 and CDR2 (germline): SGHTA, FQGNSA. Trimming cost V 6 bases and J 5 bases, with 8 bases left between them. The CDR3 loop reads CASSLPNNEQFF. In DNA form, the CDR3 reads TGTGCCAGCAGTTTACCTAACAATGAGCAGTTCTTC.

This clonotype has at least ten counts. As DNA, the CDR3 is TGCAGTGCTAGAGATAGACAGTACAATGAGCAGTTCTTC. Its translation is CSARDRQYNEQFF. This rearrangement joins TRBV20-1 to TRBJ2-1; perhaps TRBD1 as D (5 bases). Trimming took off 0 bases at V and 4 bases at J, with 7 bases between the two ends. This CDR3 has 13 residues. CDR1 and CDR2 from the germline V gene are DFQATT and SNEGSKA (reference sequence).

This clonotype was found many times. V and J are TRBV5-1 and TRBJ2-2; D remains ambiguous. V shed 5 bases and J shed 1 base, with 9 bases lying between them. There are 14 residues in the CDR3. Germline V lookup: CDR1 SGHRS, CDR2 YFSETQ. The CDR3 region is CASRVAGNTGELFF. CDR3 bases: TGCGCCAGCAGGGTCGCCGGGAACACCGGGGAGCTGTTTTTT.

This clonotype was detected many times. CDR3: CAAQGRGAVNEQYF. The CDR3 DNA reads TGTGCCGCACAGGGGCGGGGGGCGGTGAACGAGCAGTACTTC. The V gene is TRBV25-1, the J gene TRBJ2-7; D possibly corresponds to TRBD2 (8 bases). The CDR3 length is 14 residues. Germline V CDR1 and CDR2: MGHDK, SYGVNS. Trimming shortened V by 11 bases and J by 5 bases, and 22 bases separated the two germline ends.

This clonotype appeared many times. CDR3 sequence reads: CASSLEVRSEGVPQYF. The CDR3 DNA is TGTGCCAGCAGCTTGGAGGTGAGGTCGGAGGGAGTTCCGCAGTATTTT. The chain links TRBV5-8 to TRBJ2-3; perhaps TRBD2 as D (6 bases). The germline V and J ends were trimmed by 0 bases and 10 bases, with 21 bases remaining between them. This CDR3 comprises 16 residues. Germline-derived CDR1 and CDR2 are SGHTS and YDEGEE.

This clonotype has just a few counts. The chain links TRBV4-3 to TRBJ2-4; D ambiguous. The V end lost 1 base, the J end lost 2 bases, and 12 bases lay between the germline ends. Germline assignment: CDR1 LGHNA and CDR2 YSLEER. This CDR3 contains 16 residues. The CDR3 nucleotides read TGCGCCAGCAGCCAAGTCCTCTCATCGACCAAAAACATTCAGTACTTC. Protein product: CASSQVLSSTKNIQYF.

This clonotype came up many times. The chain's CDR3 is CASSGPRRAGELFF. The CDR3 DNA reads as TGTGCCAGCAGCGGACCGCGAAGGGCCGGGGAGCTGTTTTTT. The V call is TRBV6-5, the J call TRBJ2-2; D gene unclear. V gave up 6 bases and J gave up 6 bases, with 14 bases separating them. Germline V gene data show CDR1 as MNHEY and CDR2 as SVGAGI. The CDR3 sequence is 14 residues long.

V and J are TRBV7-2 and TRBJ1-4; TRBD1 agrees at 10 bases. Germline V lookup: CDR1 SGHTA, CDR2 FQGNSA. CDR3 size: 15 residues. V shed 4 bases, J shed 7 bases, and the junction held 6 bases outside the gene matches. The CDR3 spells CASSWGTGVSEKLFF. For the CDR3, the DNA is TGTGCCAGCAGCTGGGGGACAGGGGTCAGTGAAAAACTGTTTTTT.

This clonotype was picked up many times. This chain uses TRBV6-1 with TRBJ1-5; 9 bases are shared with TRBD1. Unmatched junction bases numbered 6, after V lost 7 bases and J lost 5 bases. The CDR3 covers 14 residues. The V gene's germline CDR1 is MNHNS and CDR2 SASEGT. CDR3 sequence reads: CASTPDRGYQPQHF. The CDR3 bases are TGTGCCAGCACTCCGGACAGGGGTTATCAGCCCCAGCATTTT.

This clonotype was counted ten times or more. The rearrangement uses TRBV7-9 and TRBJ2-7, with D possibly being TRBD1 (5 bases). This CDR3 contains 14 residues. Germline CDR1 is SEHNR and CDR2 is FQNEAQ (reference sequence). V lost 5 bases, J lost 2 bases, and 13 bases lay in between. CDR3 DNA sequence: TGTGCCAGCAGCACAGACAGCTACCCCTACGAGCAGTACTTC. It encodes CASSTDSYPYEQYF.

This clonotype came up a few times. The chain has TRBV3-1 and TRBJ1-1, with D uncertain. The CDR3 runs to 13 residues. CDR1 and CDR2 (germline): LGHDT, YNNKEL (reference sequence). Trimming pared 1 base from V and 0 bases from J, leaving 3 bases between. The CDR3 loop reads CASSQALNTEAFF. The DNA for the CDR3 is TGTGCCAGCAGCCAAGCTCTGAACACTGAAGCTTTCTTT.

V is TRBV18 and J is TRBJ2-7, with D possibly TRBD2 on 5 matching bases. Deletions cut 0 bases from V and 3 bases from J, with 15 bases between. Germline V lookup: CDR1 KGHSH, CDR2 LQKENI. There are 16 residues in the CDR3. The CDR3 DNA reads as TGTGCCAGCTCACCACCGTTCGGTCGAGAGGGCTACGAGCAGTACTTC. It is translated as CASSPPFGREGYEQYF.

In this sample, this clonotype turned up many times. CDR3 in DNA: TGTGCCAGCAGTGAACTTCGGGGAGATACGCAGTATTTT. This encodes CASSELRGDTQYF. This chain links TRBV6-1 with TRBJ2-3, with a possible D match to TRBD2 (5 bases). The CDR3 runs to 13 residues. CDR1 is MNHNS and CDR2 is SASEGT in the germline V gene. V dropped 2 bases and J dropped 5 bases, with 8 bases sitting between them.

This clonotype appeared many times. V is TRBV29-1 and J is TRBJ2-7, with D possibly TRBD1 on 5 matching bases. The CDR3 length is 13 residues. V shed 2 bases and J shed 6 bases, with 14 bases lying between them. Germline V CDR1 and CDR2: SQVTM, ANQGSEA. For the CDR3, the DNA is TGCAGCGTTGAATTCCTTGTGGGGCGCGAGCAGTACTTC. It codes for CSVEFLVGREQYF.